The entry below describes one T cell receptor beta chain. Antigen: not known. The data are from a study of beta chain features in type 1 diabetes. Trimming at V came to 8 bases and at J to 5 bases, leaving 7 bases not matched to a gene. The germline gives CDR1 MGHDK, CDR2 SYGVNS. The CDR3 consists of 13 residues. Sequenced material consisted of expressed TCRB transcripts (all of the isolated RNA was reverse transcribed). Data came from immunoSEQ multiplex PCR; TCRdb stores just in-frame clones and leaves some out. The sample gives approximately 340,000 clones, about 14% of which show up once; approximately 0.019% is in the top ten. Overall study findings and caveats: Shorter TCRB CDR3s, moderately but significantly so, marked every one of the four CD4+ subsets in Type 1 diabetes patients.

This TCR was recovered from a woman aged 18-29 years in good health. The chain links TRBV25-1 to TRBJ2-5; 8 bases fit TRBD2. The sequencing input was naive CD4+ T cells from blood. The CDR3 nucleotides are TGTGCCAGCCGGCGAGCGGGAGAGGAGACCCAGTACTTC. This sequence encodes CASRRAGEETQYF.